Sequencing of this T cell receptor beta chain was carried out in a study of blood T cell repertoires in COVID-19 (TCRdb year 2020). Context from the whole study: Samples covering the acute and convalescent phases of COVID-19 were provided by collaborators in the United States, Italy and Spain. Sample metadata almost always included a de-identified subject ID, COVID-19 status, age in years and sex. Samples were obtained from the ongoing ImmuneRACE study (first 160 participants) and from 950 to 1,500 subjects provided by 6 global collaborators. Where available, HLA class I and class II types were taken from metadata supplied by the sample provider and were not determined by assay-based typing. The repertoires were released in a freely available public database intended as a resource for research on the immune response to SARS-CoV-2. The prospective study material was composed of cDNA or gDNA derived from T cells, B-cell-depleted T cells, or PBMCs. The dataset comprised deeply sampled blood TCRbeta repertoires from subjects exposed to, actively infected with, or recovered from COVID-19. General study outcomes and caveats: How much clinical and demographic metadata was included differed by source and by participant, and the metadata was provided uncurated.

Collaborating institutions collected whole blood in K2EDTA tubes following their own protocols. Collaborator samples were shipped for TCRbeta analysis as frozen whole blood, isolated PBMCs, or DNA extracted from either sample type. The immunoSEQ Assay, a bias-controlled multiplex PCR, was used to amplify TCRbeta CDR3 regions from genomic DNA. From the authors' description of their analysis: Within the assay, amplification of reference gene primers was used to estimate how many nucleated cells each sample contained. Sequence reads were collapsed and filtered to measure the absolute abundance of every unique TCRbeta CDR3 rearrangement. For each sample, productive Simpson clonality was calculated as the square root of Simpson's diversity index over productive rearrangements. Sourced from immuneACCESS, this table was stored by TCRdb with only in-frame sequences that have V and J called. A share of the clones is absent; for the studies checked, an unresolved V gene accounts for under half, and the remainder has no known explanation. V, J and clone size are taken as reported in that table, and D and trimming were inferred from the DNA itself. The sample has roughly 64,000 clones on record, 80% to 90% of them singletons. The ten largest clones add up to less than 1.5% of the sample.

This clone turned up a few times. Its recognized antigen is unknown. The sample holds no much larger clone one base away, and base qualities are not on file. Trimming removed 1 base from V and 4 bases from J, leaving 8 bases between the germline ends. The germline V gene encodes CDR1 LNHDA and CDR2 SQIVND (reference sequence). From its cysteine to its phenylalanine, the CDR3 spans 14 amino acids. Only the CDR3 portion is preserved as DNA: 42 bases, with reading frame beginning at the first base. The sequenced material came from peripheral blood. The chain couples TRBV19 to TRBJ1-5, and the D gene may be TRBD1, 5 bases matching. The clonotype originates from a man between 40 and 49 years old with acute or convalescent COVID-19. The CDR3 protein sequence reads: CASSIGPGNQPQHF. DNA sequence: TGTGCCAGTAGTATAGGTCCAGGGAATCAGCCCCAGCATTTT. Reference TRBV19 and TRBJ1-5 genes cover what lies past the CDR3, so the full variable domain is DGGITQSPKYLFRKEGQNVTLSCEQNLNHDAMYWYRQDPGQGLRLIYYSQIVNDFQKGDIAEGYSVSREKKESFPLTVTSAQKNPTAFYLCASSIGPGNQPQHFGDGTRLSIL.